Listed below are T cell receptor beta chains from one sample, sequenced in a study of blood T cell repertoires in COVID-19. Generated by immunoSEQ multiplex PCR, the TCRdb table keeps only in-frame clones and is missing some. Of 200,000 to 250,000 clones listed, 82% are singletons. The sequencing input was peripheral blood. The receptors shown here come from a woman aged 80 or older with COVID-19, enrolled during active disease. CDR3s include the opening cysteine and the closing phenylalanine or tryptophan. Each record gives: D gene, V gene, clone size, J gene, CDR3 length, CDR3 DNA, CDR3 protein. The D gene is left open where the match is weak. Clone size, where shown, is once, few, many, or a class for clones that have expanded.

>TRBD1|TRBV27|-|TRBJ1-2|15
TGTGCCAGCAGTTCCCCGGGACAGGGGACCTATGGCTACACCTTC
CASSSPGQGTYGYTF
>TRBD1|TRBV7-8|-|TRBJ1-1|16
TGTGCCAGCAGCTTAGCCCCTGGGGACAGGGGCACTGAAGCTTTCTTT
CASSLAPGDRGTEAFF
>TRBD1|TRBV3-1/TRBV3-2|-|TRBJ2-7|16
TGTGCCAGCAGCCCACCCCGGGACAGGGCCTCCTACGAGCAGTACTTC
CASSPPRDRASYEQYF
>TRBD1|TRBV9|once|TRBJ1-1|16
TGTGCCAGCAGCTCAGGGGTCAGGACAGGGGGCACGGAGGCTTTCTTT
CASSSGVRTGGTEAFF
>-|TRBV28|-|TRBJ1-5|14
TGTGCCAGCACCACAGGGACGAGGAATCAGCCCCAGCATTTT
CASTTGTRNQPQHF
>-|TRBV30|-|TRBJ1-1|13
TGTGCCTGGAGTTCACAGGGAAGCACTGAAGCTTTCTTT
CAWSSQGSTEAFF
>-|TRBV27|-|TRBJ1-5|11
TGTGCCAGCAGTCCGAATCAGGCCCAGCATTTT
CASSPNQAQHF
>TRBD2|TRBV6-2/TRBV6-3|-|TRBJ2-4|13
TGTGCCAGCAGTGCTAGCGGGAGGTACATTCAGTACTTC
CASSASGRYIQYF
>-|TRBV4-2|few|TRBJ2-7|14
TGTGCCAGCAGCCAAGTCCTCGGGGTCTACGAGCAGTACTTC
CASSQVLGVYEQYF
>-|TRBV29-1|-|TRBJ2-1|12
TGCAGCGGATACAGGGTTGGCAATGAGCAGTTCTTC
CSGYRVGNEQFF
>-|TRBV27|-|TRBJ2-5|13
TGTGCCAGCAGTTTACGGGAGAAAGAGACCCAGTACTTC
CASSLREKETQYF
>-|TRBV6-5|-|TRBJ1-6|15
TGTGCCAGCAGTTACGGTTCAGGGGCGCGGTCACCCCTCCACTTT
CASSYGSGARSPLHF
>-|TRBV5-8|-|TRBJ2-1|17
TGTGCCAGCAGGGGGGGTGTCGGACTTAGGTCCTACAATGAGCAGTTCTTC
CASRGGVGLRSYNEQFF
>-|TRBV21-1|-|TRBJ2-5|16
TGTGCCAGCAGCGAAAGGAGGGCAGGATCCCAGAAGACCCAGTACTTC
CASSERRAGSQKTQYF
>TRBD2|TRBV27|-|TRBJ2-7|15
TGTGCCAGCAGTATGACTAGCCCCGGTACCTACGAGCAGTACTTC
CASSMTSPGTYEQYF
>-|TRBV11-2|-|TRBJ1-1|13
TGTGCCAGCAGCTTAGACGTGAACACTGAAGCTTTCTTT
CASSLDVNTEAFF
>-|TRBV4-1|-|TRBJ1-1|16
TGCGCCAGCAGCCAAGGTTGGGGCAGTAGTAACACTGAAGCTTTCTTT
CASSQGWGSSNTEAFF
>TRBD1|TRBV18|-|TRBJ1-4|15
TGTGCCAGCTCCCAGGGACAGGGTCCTAATGAAAAACTGTTTTTT
CASSQGQGPNEKLFF
>TRBD1|TRBV7-9|-|TRBJ1-2|11
TGTGCCAGCAGCTCGAGGACAGGGGCCACCTTC
CASSSRTGATF
>TRBD1|TRBV15|-|TRBJ1-4|13
TGTGCCACCAGCAGGGGACAGGGCGAAAAACTGTTTTTT
CATSRGQGEKLFF
>-|TRBV28|once|TRBJ2-5|15
TGTGCCAGCAGTTTCGGGTTTGGCCTCCAAGAGACCCAGTACTTC
CASSFGFGLQETQYF
>-|TRBV5-1|-|TRBJ1-2|15
TGCGCCAGCAGCTTGGCTGCGACGGCTGGGGCTGGCTACACCTTC
CASSLAATAGAGYTF
>-|TRBV7-9|-|TRBJ1-6|14
TGTGCCAGCAGCTTAGTAGCAGCCCTTTCACCCCTCCACTTT
CASSLVAALSPLHF
>-|TRBV7-6|-|TRBJ2-2|17
TGTGCCAGCAGCTTGGGGAGTACCGGGACTAACACCGGGGAGCTGTTTTTT
CASSLGSTGTNTGELFF
>-|TRBV11-3|-|TRBJ2-1|13
TGTGCCAGCAGCTTAGCGGGGTGGAATGAGCAGTTCTTC
CASSLAGWNEQFF
>TRBD1|TRBV6-4|-|TRBJ1-6|15
TGTGCCAGCAGTTCCGGGACAGAATATAATTCACCCCTCCACTTT
CASSSGTEYNSPLHF
>-|TRBV5-4|-|TRBJ1-3|17
TGTGCCAGCAGCTTACGACAGGACCCTAGCTCTGGAAACACCATATATTTT
CASSLRQDPSSGNTIYF
>TRBD1|TRBV7-6|once|TRBJ2-3|16
TGTGCCAGCAGCGTAATGACAGGGTCCAGCACAGATACGCAGTATTTT
CASSVMTGSSTDTQYF
>-|TRBV30|-|TRBJ1-4|16
TGTGCCTGGAACCTATCCGGGCAGGGAAACAGGGCAAAACTGTTTTTT
CAWNLSGQGNRAKLFF
>TRBD2|TRBV30|-|TRBJ2-2|15
TGTGCCTGGAGTCCAGCGGGACTGAACACCGGGGAGCTGTTTTTT
CAWSPAGLNTGELFF
>TRBD2|TRBV18|once|TRBJ2-3|12
TGTGCCAGCTGTCTCCCGGGAGGGCCGCAGTATTTT
CASCLPGGPQYF
>-|TRBV12-3/TRBV12-4|-|TRBJ1-1|13
TGTGCCAGTTGGCGGGGCTTGAACACTGAAGCTTTCTTT
CASWRGLNTEAFF
>TRBD1|TRBV6-6|once|TRBJ1-1|12
TGTGCGGTGCAGGGGGTGTACACTGAAGCTTTCTTT
CAVQGVYTEAFF
>TRBD1|TRBV4-1|-|TRBJ2-7|18
TGCGCCAGCAGCCAGGGTTGGAAATGGGACAGGGAAACCTACGAGCAGTACTTC
CASSQGWKWDRETYEQYF
>-|TRBV5-1|few|TRBJ2-5|13
TGCGCCAGCAGCTTGGATCAGGGGATCGCGTCGCACTTC
CASSLDQGIASHF
>TRBD1|TRBV19|-|TRBJ1-2|13
TGTGCCAGTAGTGTGGACAGGAGCTATGGCTACACCTTC
CASSVDRSYGYTF
>-|TRBV5-1|-|TRBJ2-5|14
TGCGCCAGCAGCTTGGAACTAGTCCAGGAGACCCAGTACTTC
CASSLELVQETQYF
>-|TRBV13|once|TRBJ1-2|13
TGTGCCAGCAGCTTAGTTCCGGTTCCTGGCTACACCTTC
CASSLVPVPGYTF
>TRBD1|TRBV7-2|-|TRBJ1-1|13
TGTGCCAGCAAGGGACAGGAGAACACTGAAGCTTTCTTT
CASKGQENTEAFF
>TRBD2|TRBV30|-|TRBJ2-5|15
TGTGCCTGGAGCCCTAGCGGGAGTCAGGGAGAGACCCAGTACTTC
CAWSPSGSQGETQYF
>-|TRBV6-5|-|TRBJ1-5|14
TGTGCCAGCCAAAAACAGGGAGGGAATCAGCCCCAGCATTTT
CASQKQGGNQPQHF
>TRBD2|TRBV6-5|-|TRBJ2-5|16
TGTGCCAGCAGTTACCGGTTGACTAGCGGGGTTTATACCCAGTACTTC
CASSYRLTSGVYTQYF
>TRBD1|TRBV18|-|TRBJ1-1|17
TGTGCCAGCTCACCCAGGGGGCAAGGGATGGGAGGCACTGAAGCTTTCTTT
CASSPRGQGMGGTEAFF
>-|TRBV12-2|few|TRBJ1-5|17
TGTGCAAGTCGCACCAACAGGGGGCGGCTAAGCAATCAGCCCCAGCATTTT
CASRTNRGRLSNQPQHF
>-|TRBV27|-|TRBJ1-2|11
TGTGCCAGCGGCATATCCTATGGCTACACCTTC
CASGISYGYTF
>-|TRBV6-2/TRBV6-3|-|TRBJ1-2|15
TGTGCCAGCAGTTACCCCGCAGGGGAGATAAATGGCTACACCTTC
CASSYPAGEINGYTF
>TRBD1|TRBV6-2/TRBV6-3|-|TRBJ1-5|14
TGTGCCAGCAGCCGACAGGGAGGCAATCAGCCCCAGCATTTT
CASSRQGGNQPQHF
>-|TRBV19|-|TRBJ1-5|15
TGTGCCAGTAGTATCGGTATGGTGAACAATCAGCCCCAGCATTTT
CASSIGMVNNQPQHF
>TRBD2|TRBV7-2|once|TRBJ2-1|17
TGTGCCAGCAGCTTTGGCGGGGGGGCTCGGTCCTACAATGAGCAGTTCTTC
CASSFGGGARSYNEQFF
>TRBD1|TRBV27|-|TRBJ1-5|15
TGTGCCAGCAGTTGGACAGGCGGGCGCAATCAGCCCCAGCATTTT
CASSWTGGRNQPQHF
>-|TRBV12-3/TRBV12-4|-|TRBJ1-2|12
TGTGCCAGCAGTTTTCAGGGCAATGGCTACACCTTC
CASSFQGNGYTF
>-|TRBV10-1|-|TRBJ1-1|13
TGCGCCAGCAGTGAGTACAGGGAAGGCGAAGCTTTCTTT
CASSEYREGEAFF
>-|TRBV2|-|TRBJ1-2|15
TGTGCCAGCAGTGAAATGGGACAAACGTTGGGTGGCTACACCTTC
CASSEMGQTLGGYTF
>-|TRBV7-8|-|TRBJ1-1|14
TGTGCCAGCAGCGCGAGACGGGGGTCCACTGAAGCTTTCTTT
CASSARRGSTEAFF